This is a list of T cell receptor beta chains from one sample in a study of regulatory T cells in long-lasting Graves disease. TCRdb ran MiXCR on the multiplex PCR reads and lists one entry per CDR3 protein. The sample has a few hundred thousand distinct CDR3 sequences, approximately 12% seen once. The sample was also reused in another study, on T cells in Graves' hyperthyroidism and ophthalmopathy.

This material consisted of peripheral blood mononuclear cells (PBMCs), taken at new diagnosis, from a patient treated with antithyroid drugs. The receptors derive from a man in his thirties or forties with Graves disease. CDR3s include the opening cysteine and the closing phenylalanine or tryptophan. The order of the fields is J gene, V gene, D gene, clone size, CDR3 protein, CDR3 DNA. A D gene is named only where the DNA matches it firmly. Not every row has a clone size; where given, it reads once, few, many or a size class.

TRBJ2-7,TRBV6-1,.,many,CASASGTDLSYEQYF,TGTGCCAGCGCGAGCGGGACAGATCTATCCTACGAGCAGTACTTC
TRBJ2-1,TRBV18,.,.,CASSPSREQFF,TGTGCCAGCTCTCCGTCCCGTGAGCAGTTCTTC
TRBJ2-7,TRBV12-5,.,.,CASGYRDEQYF,TGTGCTAGTGGTTACCGTGACGAGCAGTACTTC
TRBJ2-7,TRBV5-1,TRBD1,many,CASSFGTGHGEQYF,TGCGCCAGCAGCTTCGGGACAGGGCATGGCGAGCAGTACTTC
TRBJ1-1,TRBV29-1,.,many,CSVDLGFRGAEAFF,TGCAGCGTTGATTTGGGGTTCAGGGGCGCTGAAGCTTTCTTT
TRBJ2-7,TRBV3-1,.,.,CASSQDRPSQRAEQYF,TGTGCCAGCAGCCAAGACAGACCGAGCCAGCGGGCCGAGCAGTACTTC
TRBJ1-6,TRBV5-1,.,many,CASSLPGVNSPLHF,TGCGCCAGCAGCTTGCCAGGGGTGAATTCACCCCTCCACTTT
TRBJ2-1,TRBV18,.,many,CASCLSTSYNEQFF,TGTGCCAGCTGCCTGAGCACCTCCTACAATGAGCAGTTCTTC
TRBJ2-1,TRBV7-6,TRBD2,many,CASSRDNAGTSGYNEQFF,TGTGCCAGCAGCCGAGATAATGCCGGGACTAGCGGCTACAATGAGCAGTTCTTC
TRBJ1-5,TRBV27,.,many,CASSSREDQPQHF,TGTGCCAGCAGTTCCAGGGAGGATCAGCCCCAGCATTTT
TRBJ1-4,TRBV7-9,TRBD1,.,CASSPPRDSHNEKLFF,TGTGCCAGCAGCCCGCCCCGGGACAGCCATAATGAAAAACTGTTTTTT
TRBJ2-3,TRBV29-1,TRBD2,few,CSVVGGGTDTQYF,TGCAGCGTTGTTGGGGGGGGCACAGATACGCAGTATTTT
TRBJ2-3,TRBV29-1,.,few,CSVSVASTDTQYF,TGCAGCGTTAGCGTCGCTAGCACAGATACGCAGTATTTT
TRBJ2-3,TRBV5-6,TRBD2,.,CASSLVGSGSTDTQYF,TGTGCCAGCAGCTTGGTCGGTAGCGGGAGTACAGATACGCAGTATTTT
TRBJ2-3,TRBV9,TRBD1,many,CASSVGDRVTDTQYF,TGTGCCAGCAGCGTAGGGGACAGGGTCACAGATACGCAGTATTTT
TRBJ1-6,TRBV18,TRBD1,few,CASSPGTGGSPLHF,TGCGCCAGCAGCCCCGGGACAGGAGGTTCACCCCTCCACTTT
TRBJ2-2,TRBV5-4,TRBD1,.,CASSLGLGTANTGELFF,TGTGCCAGCAGCTTGGGTCTTGGGACAGCTAACACCGGGGAGCTGTTTTTT
TRBJ1-1,TRBV3-1,.,many,CASSPYLVTEAFF,TGTGCCAGCAGCCCATACTTGGTTACTGAAGCTTTCTTT
TRBJ1-1,TRBV28,.,many,CASRRLFLSTEAFF,TGTGCCAGCAGGCGACTCTTTTTGAGCACTGAAGCTTTCTTT
TRBJ2-7,TRBV2,TRBD2,many,CASTASGTYEQYF,TGTGCCAGCACAGCTAGCGGAACCTACGAGCAGTACTTC
TRBJ2-7,TRBV27,.,many,CATRGVGVGYEQYF,TGTGCCACCAGGGGAGTGGGAGTTGGCTACGAGCAGTACTTC
TRBJ2-5,TRBV20-1,TRBD2,many,CSATVPGLAGTVETQYF,TGCAGTGCTACCGTACCGGGACTAGCTGGGACGGTGGAGACCCAGTACTTC
TRBJ2-4,TRBV27,.,few,CASSLRGSLLIQYF,TGTGCCAGCAGTTTACGAGGCTCCCTCCTCATTCAGTACTTC
TRBJ2-1,TRBV20-1,.,.,CSAPDGLGHSWEQFF,TGCAGTGCTCCCGACGGACTGGGCCACTCATGGGAGCAGTTCTTC
TRBJ2-3,TRBV11-2,TRBD2,many,CASSFRGPRDSSGFTDTQYF,TGTGCCAGCAGCTTCCGCGGCCCGAGGGACTCTAGCGGGTTCACAGATACGCAGTATTTT
TRBJ2-7,TRBV18,TRBD1,.,CASSPFLTGDEQYF,TGTGCCAGCTCACCCTTTTTGACAGGGGACGAGCAGTACTTC
TRBJ1-4,TRBV6-5,.,few,CASSYSLAANEKLFF,TGTGCCAGCAGTTACTCGTTGGCAGCTAATGAAAAACTGTTTTTT
TRBJ1-2,TRBV29-1,.,many,CSVEDWQGHGYTF,TGCAGCGTTGAAGATTGGCAGGGACATGGCTACACCTTC
TRBJ1-1,TRBV5-1,.,many,CASSQDYGGTEAFF,TGCGCCAGCAGTCAAGATTATGGCGGCACTGAAGCTTTCTTT
TRBJ2-2,TRBV7-3,TRBD2,.,CASSDTGTSGPREGDTGELFF,TGTGCCAGCAGCGATACCGGGACTAGCGGGCCCCGGGAAGGGGACACCGGGGAGCTGTTTTTT
TRBJ2-7,TRBV13,TRBD2,many,CASSPVTSASYEQYF,TGTGCCAGCAGTCCGGTGACTAGCGCCTCCTACGAGCAGTACTTC
TRBJ2-3,TRBV7-3,.,many,CASKSTHSTDTQYF,TGTGCCAGCAAATCAACCCACTCTACAGATACGCAGTATTTT
TRBJ2-7,TRBV5-1,TRBD2,.,CASSFPRERGTYEQCF,TGCGCCAGCAGCTTCCCGCGTGAGCGGGGGACCTACGAGCAGTGCTTC
TRBJ2-3,TRBV30,.,.,CAWSVGSASSTDTQYF,TGTGCCTGGAGTGTAGGGAGTGCCTCAAGCACAGATACGCAGTATTTT
TRBJ2-7,TRBV3-1,.,many,CASSQELNTYEQYF,TGTGCCAGCAGCCAAGAGCTAAATACCTACGAGCAGTACTTC
TRBJ2-7,TRBV20-1,.,.,CSAKGGLGYEQYF,TGCAGTGCTAAAGGGGGGTTGGGGTACGAGCAGTACTTC
TRBJ2-7,TRBV12-3/TRBV12-4,.,many,CASSPSLSYEQYF,TGTGCCAGCAGTCCGAGTTTAAGTTACGAGCAGTACTTC
TRBJ2-1,TRBV20-1,.,many,CSAEKRTQTANEQFF,TGCAGTGCGGAGAAGAGGACTCAAACGGCCAATGAGCAGTTCTTC
TRBJ2-1,TRBV20-1,.,few,CSPQGGNEQFF,TGCAGTCCCCAGGGGGGCAATGAGCAGTTCTTC
TRBJ2-7,TRBV6-5,.,few,CASSSAGGNPYEQYF,TGTGCCAGCAGTTCCGCCGGAGGGAACCCCTACGAGCAGTACTTC
TRBJ2-6,TRBV7-6,.,many,CASSLVHSENTGANVLTF,TGTGCCAGCAGCTTAGTTCACAGCGAAAATACTGGGGCCAACGTCCTGACTTTC
TRBJ2-3,TRBV19,.,.,CASTTDTQYF,TGTGCCAGTACCACAGATACGCAGTATTTT
TRBJ1-1,TRBV18,.,few,CASSRTIYNTEAFF,TGTGCCAGCTCACGCACAATCTATAACACTGAAGCTTTCTTT
TRBJ2-3,TRBV28,TRBD2,.,CASTLAGGLITQYF,TGTGCCAGCACCCTAGCGGGAGGCCTTATTACGCAGTATTTT
TRBJ1-2,TRBV18,.,many,CASSPRTADNYGYTF,TGTGCCAGCTCACCGCGGACAGCTGATAACTATGGCTACACCTTC
TRBJ2-2,TRBV12-5,.,many,CASAQPSGELFF,TGTGCTAGTGCACAGCCATCTGGGGAGCTGTTTTTT
TRBJ1-2,TRBV6-1,TRBD1,.,CASTPTGIPYGYTF,TGTGCCAGCACCCCGACAGGGATCCCCTATGGCTACACCTTC